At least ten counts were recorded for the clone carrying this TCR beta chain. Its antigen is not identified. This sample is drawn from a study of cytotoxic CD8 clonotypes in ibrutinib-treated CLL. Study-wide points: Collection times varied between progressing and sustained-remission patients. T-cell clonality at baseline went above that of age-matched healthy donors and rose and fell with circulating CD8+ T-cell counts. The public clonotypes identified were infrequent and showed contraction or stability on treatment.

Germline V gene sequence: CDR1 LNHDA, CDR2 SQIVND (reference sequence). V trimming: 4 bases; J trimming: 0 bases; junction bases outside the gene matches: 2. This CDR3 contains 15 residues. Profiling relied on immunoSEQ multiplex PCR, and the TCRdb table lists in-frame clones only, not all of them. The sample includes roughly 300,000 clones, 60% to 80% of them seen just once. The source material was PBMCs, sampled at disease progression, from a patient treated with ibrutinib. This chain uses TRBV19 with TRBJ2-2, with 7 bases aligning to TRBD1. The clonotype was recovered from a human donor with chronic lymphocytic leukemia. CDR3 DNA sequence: TGTGCCAGTAGTAACAGGGGCGCGAACACCGGGGAGCTGTTTTTT. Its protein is CASSNRGANTGELFF.